The 5 T cell receptor beta chains listed next were all sequenced from one sample in a study of T cell changes during pregnancy in multiple sclerosis. The table came from immunoSEQ multiplex PCR; TCRdb's copy has only in-frame clones and leaves some out. The table records over 65,000 clones, approximately 90% of them present only once. This specimen consisted of peripheral blood, obtained in the first trimester of pregnancy. These receptors all come from a female donor with multiple sclerosis, enrolled in a pregnancy study.

The V call is TRBV19, the J call TRBJ2-3; no definite D call. This CDR3 has 14 amino acids. Germline values: CDR1 LNHDA, CDR2 SQIVND (reference sequence). V was pared by 2 bases and J by 2 bases, with 8 bases between. The CDR3 loop is CASSINGLTDTQYF. CDR3 sequence (DNA): TGTGCCAGTAGTATAAACGGTCTCACAGATACGCAGTATTTT.

The chain is built from TRBV18 and TRBJ1-2, with D possibly being TRBD1 (5 bases). The CDR3 is 13 residues long. V was cut by 4 bases and J by 3 bases, with 9 bases left in between. Germline CDR1 reads KGHSH; CDR2 reads LQKENI. The CDR3 DNA is TGTGCCAGCTCACTAGGACAAGACTATGGCTACACCTTC. It codes for CASSLGQDYGYTF.

CDR3 DNA sequence: TGCGCCAGCACCGGGATAAGCGGGATGGGTAATGAGCAGTTCTTC. Its protein is CASTGISGMGNEQFF. J is TRBJ2-1 and V is TRBV5-1; TRBD2 agrees at 7 bases. With V trimmed by 6 bases and J by 7 bases, 13 bases remained unmatched. Per germline, CDR1 SGHRS and CDR2 YFSETQ. This CDR3 spans 15 amino acids.

The DNA of the CDR3 is TGTGCCAGCAGCGTAGGTCCCTCCCGTACTTTCTACAATGAGCAGTTCTTC. It specifies CASSVGPSRTFYNEQFF. The chain couples TRBV9 to TRBJ2-1; no definite D call. Germline V gives CDR1 SGDLS, CDR2 YYNGEE. V lost 0 bases and J 3 bases, leaving 16 bases between the germline ends. This CDR3 contains 17 residues.

This chain connects TRBV11-3 to TRBJ2-3; TRBD1 matches at 7 bases. After removal of 5 bases from V and 5 bases from J, the junction contained 10 bases not matched to a gene. CDR3 length equals 15 residues. Germline values: CDR1 SGHNT, CDR2 YENEEA. CDR3 sequence (DNA): TGTGCCAGCAGCCCCCCGACAGGGATTTTAGATACGCAGTATTTT. Amino acids: CASSPPTGILDTQYF.